One and the same sample provided the 12 T cell receptor beta chains below, sequenced in a study of cytomegalovirus exposure and HLA in healthy donors (dated by TCRdb to about 2017). Library prep was done by the immunoSEQ multiplex PCR assay. The multiplex PCR relied on a mix of 60 forward primers for TCR Vbeta segments and 13 reverse primers for TCR Jbeta segments. The source is immuneACCESS, and TCRdb retained only in-frame sequences with V and J called. Part of the clones is not carried over; for the studies checked, unresolved V genes explain less than half of this, and the remainder is unexplained. Recorded for this sample are about 110,000 clones; around 75% of them occurred a single time. The ten most abundant clones make up around 1.2% of the sample. Sequencing used PBMCs. The receptors were gathered from a man aged 40-55 years in good health and CMV-seronegative.

In this sample, this clone turned up a few times. This rearrangement joins TRBV10-3 to TRBJ1-2, with D maybe TRBD1 (5 bases). Looked up from germline, CDR1 is ENHRY and CDR2 is SYGVKD. CDR3 length: 13 amino acids. The ends were cut back, 3 bases at V and 8 bases at J, with 13 bases in the middle. Written as DNA, the CDR3 is TGTGCCATCAGTGATTACGGGGGTGGCGGCTACACCTTC. Encoded protein: CAISDYGGGGYTF.

The chain joins TRBV25-1 to TRBJ2-7; 10 nucleotides match TRBD1. The CDR3 has 14 amino acids. The V gene's germline CDR1 is MGHDK and CDR2 SYGVNS. The V and J ends lost 6 bases and 6 bases, in that order; junction bases with no gene match: 8. CDR3 in amino acids: CASSPVGTGAEQYF. The CDR3 DNA sequence: TGTGCCAGCAGCCCTGTTGGGACAGGGGCCGAGCAGTACTTC.

The CDR3 region is CASSLPRETQYF. For the CDR3, the DNA is TGCGCCAGCAGCTTGCCTAGAGAGACCCAGTACTTC. The J gene is TRBJ2-5, the V gene TRBV5-1; D unresolved. CDR3 length equals 12 residues. Germline assignment: CDR1 SGHRS and CDR2 YFSETQ. Trimming removed 1 base from V and 4 bases from J, with 5 bases in between.

V is TRBV27 and J is TRBJ1-5; 8 bases are a match to TRBD1. The junction had 5 bases not matched to a gene; V was cut back by 3 bases and J by 7 bases. Germline values: CDR1 MNHEY, CDR2 SMNVEV (reference sequence). This CDR3 is 14 amino acids long. The CDR3 DNA is TGTGCCAGCAGTTTTTCAGGGGGCGCGCAGCCCCAGCATTTT. Its protein is CASSFSGGAQPQHF.

This rearrangement joins TRBV7-9 to TRBJ1-6; D may be TRBD1 (6 bases). CDR3 length equals 16 residues. Trimming removed 2 bases from V and 5 bases from J, with 13 bases in between. The germline V gene has CDR1 SEHNR and CDR2 FQNEAQ (reference sequence). DNA for the CDR3: TGTGCCAGCAGCTTATGGGCAGGGGTCAATAATTCACCCCTCCACTTT. Translating gives CASSLWAGVNNSPLHF.

This rearrangement joins TRBV5-1 to TRBJ1-1; TRBD1 might be the D (5 bases). This CDR3 spans 13 amino acids. V was pared by 2 bases and J by 1 base, with 6 bases between. CDR1 and CDR2 from the germline V gene are SGHRS and YFSETQ. The CDR3 sequence is CASSFQGNTEAFF. CDR3 DNA: TGCGCCAGCAGCTTTCAGGGGAACACTGAAGCTTTCTTT.

This clone is deemed medium-sized (0.01 to 0.1%). The V and J genes are TRBV7-9 and TRBJ1-1, with 7 bases fitting TRBD1. This CDR3 contains 14 residues. Germline V gives CDR1 SEHNR, CDR2 FQNEAQ (reference sequence). With 4 bases clipped from V and 2 bases from J, the junction kept 4 bases outside the gene matches. The CDR3 DNA follows: TGTGCCAGCAGCTGGGGACAGACTAACACTGAAGCTTTCTTT. This sequence encodes CASSWGQTNTEAFF. Combining the CDR3 with reference TRBV7-9 and TRBJ1-1 gives the whole variable domain DTGVSQNPRHKITKRGQNVTFRCDPISEHNRLYWYRQTLGQGPEFLTYFQNEAQLEKSRLLSDRFSAERPKGSFSTLEIQRTEQGDSAMYLCASSWGQTNTEAFFGQGTRLTVV.

This clone was detected only a few times. This sequence joins TRBV6-6 and TRBJ2-7; TRBD2 matches 7 bases. The germline gives CDR1 MNHNY, CDR2 SVGAGI (reference sequence). Trimming removed 6 bases from V and 4 bases from J; junction bases left unmatched: 12. The CDR3 is made up of 15 amino acids. CDR3 DNA: TGTGCCAGCAGCCCCGGTCCAGCGGGGAGATACGAGCAGTACTTC. Protein: CASSPGPAGRYEQYF.

This rearrangement joins TRBV28 to TRBJ1-2, with TRBD1 identical over 8 bases. Germline CDR1 is MDHEN and CDR2 is SYDVKM. V dropped 2 bases and J dropped 4; count of bases not matched to a gene: 9. This CDR3 has 16 amino acids. CDR3 DNA: TGTGCCAGCAGTTTAGTCCCCAGGGGGCATGTCTATGGCTACACCTTC. As protein: CASSLVPRGHVYGYTF.

This chain joins TRBV5-1 and TRBJ1-4; TRBD1 aligns across 8 bases. The CDR3 is 19 amino acids. The germline V gene encodes CDR1 SGHRS and CDR2 YFSETQ. V dropped 0 bases and J dropped 0; count of bases not matched to a gene: 10. The CDR3 protein is CASSLAGAGGPSTNEKLFF. The CDR3, as DNA: TGCGCCAGCAGCTTGGCCGGGGCAGGGGGCCCCTCAACTAATGAAAAACTGTTTTTT.

The chain joins TRBV2 to TRBJ2-3; maybe TRBD2 (6 bases). This CDR3 has 14 amino acids. V was trimmed by 6 bases and J by 2 bases, leaving 12 bases between them. CDR1 SNHLY and CDR2 FYNNEI come from the germline V gene. CDR3 region: CASSPGDSTDTQYF. The CDR3 DNA reads TGTGCCAGCAGCCCGGGGGACTCCACAGATACGCAGTATTTT.

This rearrangement joins TRBV9 to TRBJ2-5; D uncertain. Trimming left V 4 bases short and J 2 bases short, with 9 bases between. CDR1 SGDLS and CDR2 YYNGEE come from the germline V gene. The CDR3 runs 13 residues. The CDR3 nucleotides are TGTGCCAGCAGCACCTACAGACAAGAGACCCAGTACTTC. Its translation: CASSTYRQETQYF.